These 17 T cell receptor beta chains were all obtained from the same sample, sequenced in a study of cytomegalovirus exposure and HLA in healthy donors. The PCR employed 60 Vbeta primers together with 13 Jbeta primers. Only in-frame clones appear in the TCRdb table, and some are missing; sequencing was by immunoSEQ multiplex PCR. The sample includes 150,000 to 200,000 clones, 65% to 80% seen only once; the top ten take over 3%. Sequences were obtained from PBMCs. These receptors were collected from a male donor in good health and CMV-seronegative.

This clone appeared a few times. The chain uses TRBV4-3 and TRBJ1-4, with 12 bases identical to TRBD1. The V and J ends lost 4 bases and 6 bases, in that order; junction bases with no gene match: 3. Germline V CDR1 and CDR2: LGHNA, YSLEER. CDR3 length equals 15 residues. CDR3 coding DNA: TGCGCCAGCAGCCTGGGGACAGGGGGCGATGAAAAACTGTTTTTT. Translating it yields CASSLGTGGDEKLFF.

The chain uses TRBV14 and TRBJ1-1; no definite D call. V was shortened by 5 bases and J by 2 bases, with 9 bases between the two germline ends. Germline V CDR1 and CDR2: SGHDN, FVKESK. The CDR3 has 13 residues. The CDR3 spells CASSDGGNTEAFF. The CDR3 DNA reads TGTGCCAGCAGCGACGGCGGTAACACTGAAGCTTTCTTT. The full variable domain, in which reference TRBV14 and TRBJ1-1 provide the parts outside the CDR3, is EAGVTQFPSHSVIEKGQTVTLRCDPISGHDNLYWYRRVMGKEIKFLLHFVKESKQDESGMPNNRFLAERTGGTYSTLKVQPAELEDSGVYFCASSDGGNTEAFFGQGTRLTVV.

The chain uses TRBV29-1 and TRBJ2-2; D perhaps matches TRBD2 (7 bases). CDR3 length: 14 residues. Germline CDR1 reads SQVTM; CDR2 reads ANQGSEA. The ends were cut back, 2 bases at V and 5 bases at J, with 12 bases in the middle. The CDR3 nucleotides are TGCAGCGTTGAACTGGGGAGGGGGACCGGGGAGCTGTTTTTT. Translating it yields CSVELGRGTGELFF.

This sequence joins TRBV6-1 and TRBJ2-1; TRBD1 is a possible D gene (5 bases). Germline CDR1 and CDR2: MNHNS and SASEGT. The CDR3 is 13 amino acids. V was clipped by 8 bases and J by 7 bases, with 15 bases between them. In nucleotides, the CDR3 is TGTGCCAGCGGGAAGCCTGGGGCAAATGAGCAGTTCTTC. It is translated as CASGKPGANEQFF.

V and J are TRBV27 and TRBJ1-5; no definite D call. The CDR3 consists of 14 residues. The V and J ends lost 5 bases and 4 bases respectively, with 12 bases between them. Per the germline V gene, CDR1 is MNHEY and CDR2 is SMNVEV (reference sequence). CDR3 in DNA: TGTGCCAGCAGTGCCAGACTCGGGAATCAGCCCCAGCATTTT. It yields the protein CASSARLGNQPQHF.

The rearrangement links TRBV4-3 to TRBJ2-7; D ambiguous. CDR1 is LGHNA and CDR2 is YSLEER in the germline V gene. V gave up 0 bases and J gave up 11 bases, with 11 bases separating them. The CDR3 covers 12 residues. The CDR3 is CASSQDGGMKYF. As DNA, the CDR3 is TGCGCCAGCAGCCAAGATGGCGGCATGAAGTACTTC.

This sequence joins TRBV7-2 and TRBJ2-1; TRBD1 might be the D (5 bases). The CDR3 runs 14 residues. Looked up from germline, CDR1 is SGHTA and CDR2 is FQGNSA. The V and J ends lost 1 base and 9 bases respectively, with 13 bases between them. This CDR3 reads CASSLVEGVGEQFF. CDR3 nucleotide sequence: TGTGCCAGCAGCTTAGTAGAAGGGGTTGGTGAGCAGTTCTTC.

The V gene is TRBV5-4, the J gene TRBJ2-3, with TRBD2 matching 9 bases. The V and J ends lost 1 base and 7 bases, in that order; junction bases with no gene match: 7. CDR1 is SGHNT, CDR2 YYREEE, per germline (reference sequence). The CDR3 covers 15 residues. The CDR3 is CASSLRASGINTQYF. In DNA form, the CDR3 reads TGTGCCAGCAGCTTGCGGGCTAGCGGGATAAATACGCAGTATTTT. The whole variable domain, remainder taken from reference TRBV5-4 and TRBJ2-3, is ETGVTQSPTHLIKTRGQQVTLRCSSQSGHNTVSWYQQALGQGPQFIFQYYREEENGRGNFPPRFSGLQFPNYSSELNVNALELDDSALYLCASSLRASGINTQYFGPGTRLTVL.

The rearrangement joins TRBV27 to TRBJ1-3; no firm D call. The V gene lost 1 base and the J gene lost 1 base, with 8 bases spanning the gap. The CDR3 length is 15 residues. Germline CDR1 is MNHEY and CDR2 is SMNVEV (reference sequence). The CDR3, as DNA: TGTGCCAGCAGTTTATTCGGGTATTCTGGAAACACCATATATTTT. This translates into CASSLFGYSGNTIYF.

This sequence joins TRBV9 and TRBJ2-1; 11 nucleotides match TRBD2. CDR3 length: 17 amino acids. V shed 4 bases, J shed 7 bases, and the junction held 13 bases outside the gene matches. Per germline, CDR1 SGDLS and CDR2 YYNGEE. The DNA for the CDR3 is TGTGCCAGCAGCCCCTCACTAGCGGGAGCCAGAGGGAATGAGCAGTTCTTC. Residues: CASSPSLAGARGNEQFF.

The genes are TRBV7-6 and TRBJ1-6; D gene ambiguous. Looked up from germline, CDR1 is SGHVS and CDR2 is FNYEAQ. V gave up 6 bases and J gave up 13 bases, with 16 bases separating them. CDR3 length: 13 residues. CDR3 amino acids: CASRILGGRPLHF. In DNA form, the CDR3 reads TGTGCCAGCAGGATCTTGGGAGGCCGTCCCCTCCACTTT.

V and J are TRBV7-7 and TRBJ2-3; 8 bases are a match to TRBD2. V gave up 5 bases and J gave up 0 bases; unmatched junction bases: 7. CDR1 is SSHAT and CDR2 is FNYEAQ in the germline V gene (reference sequence). The CDR3 extends over 16 amino acids. The CDR3 region is CASSPAGARSTDTQYF. CDR3 sequence (DNA): TGTGCCAGCAGCCCAGCGGGGGCCAGGAGCACAGATACGCAGTATTTT.

This chain links TRBV6-5 with TRBJ2-6; 7 bases map to TRBD1. Germline lookup yields CDR1 MNHEY and CDR2 SVGAGI. This CDR3 spans 14 amino acids. V shed 6 bases, J shed 2 bases, and the junction held 1 base outside the gene matches. The CDR3 sequence: CASSTGAGANVLTF. The CDR3 coding sequence is TGTGCCAGCAGCACAGGGGCTGGGGCCAACGTCCTGACTTTC.

This clone was seen a few times. The chain carries TRBV2 and TRBJ2-5, with 10 bases lining up with TRBD1. From germline, CDR1 is SNHLY and CDR2 FYNNEI. The trim removed 9 bases at V and 4 bases at J, leaving 14 bases unmatched. The CDR3 totals 16 residues. Written as DNA, the CDR3 is TGTGCCAGTAGGACAGGGGGTCTGCGGTTAGTAGAGACCCAGTACTTC. Translating gives CASRTGGLRLVETQYF.

The chain recombines TRBV19 with TRBJ2-6, with D hard to call. Trimming removed 6 bases from V and 0 bases from J, with 12 bases in between. This CDR3 has 16 amino acids. Germline V lookup: CDR1 LNHDA, CDR2 SQIVND (reference sequence). The CDR3 nucleotides are TGTGCCAGTAGGGAAAGTGACAACTCTGGGGCCAACGTCCTGACTTTC. Translation: CASRESDNSGANVLTF.

The genes are TRBV5-4 and TRBJ1-1; no clear D gene. The CDR3 covers 14 residues. Germline V gene sequence: CDR1 SGHNT, CDR2 YYREEE (reference sequence). V shed 4 bases and J shed 12 bases, with 22 bases lying between them. The CDR3 loop reads CASSQPGLLGGSFF. The CDR3 nucleotides read TGTGCCAGCAGCCAACCGGGCCTTCTAGGAGGTTCTTTCTTT. The variable domain in full, with the rest retrieved from reference TRBV5-4 and TRBJ1-1, is ETGVTQSPTHLIKTRGQQVTLRCSSQSGHNTVSWYQQALGQGPQFIFQYYREEENGRGNFPPRFSGLQFPNYSSELNVNALELDDSALYLCASSQPGLLGGSFFGQGTRLTVV.

V and J are TRBV19 and TRBJ1-4; D is undetermined. V shed 2 bases and J shed 8 bases, with 9 bases lying between them. This CDR3 has 13 amino acids. Germline V CDR1 and CDR2: LNHDA, SQIVND (reference sequence). CDR3: CASSIQDFEKLFF. The CDR3 DNA follows: TGTGCCAGTAGTATACAGGACTTCGAAAAACTGTTTTTT.